These T cell receptor beta chains were read from a single sample in a study of Ad26.COV2.S vaccination and SARS-CoV-2 variants. Here immunoSEQ multiplex PCR was the method, and the copy in TCRdb shows in-frame clones only, minus some. The table has roughly 390,000 clones, about 85% seen once. The sequences come from peripheral blood, collected in a trial of Ad26.COV2.S vaccine versus placebo. The receptors stem from a person aged 18-60 years who received the Ad26.COV2.S COVID-19 vaccine or a placebo. CDR3s include the opening cysteine and the closing phenylalanine or tryptophan. The D gene is left open where the match is weak. Size is stated for part of the rows, as once, few or many counts, or as a class when the clone is expanded.

j_call	d_call	clone_size	v_call	cdr3_length	cdr3_aa	cdr3_nt
TRBJ2-5	TRBD2	-	TRBV5-1	14	CASRFGTSRETQYF	TGCGCCAGCAGATTCGGGACTAGCAGAGAGACCCAGTACTTC
TRBJ1-6	-	-	TRBV10-3	13	CAIKTDNNSPLHF	TGTGCCATTAAGACGGATAATAATTCACCCCTCCACTTT
TRBJ2-5	TRBD2	-	TRBV12-5	17	CASGSSWTSGLQETQYF	TGTGCTAGTGGTTCGTCGTGGACTAGCGGGCTGCAAGAGACCCAGTACTTC
TRBJ2-5	-	-	TRBV11-2	14	CAGSLNPLSETQYF	TGTGCCGGCAGCTTAAACCCCCTATCAGAGACCCAGTACTTC
TRBJ1-6	-	-	TRBV19	14	CASSIGGEDSPLHF	TGTGCCAGTAGTATCGGAGGGGAGGATTCACCCCTCCACTTT
TRBJ1-5	TRBD1	-	TRBV30	14	CAWSTDRSNQPQHF	TGTGCCTGGAGTACGGACAGGAGCAATCAGCCCCAGCATTTT
TRBJ2-3	TRBD2	-	TRBV3-1/TRBV3-2	18	CASSTHGLAGAELYTQYF	TGTGCCAGCAGCACACACGGACTAGCGGGGGCGGAATTATATACGCAGTATTTT
TRBJ1-2	TRBD1	once	TRBV24-1	16	CATSDRRVTGNYGYTF	TGTGCCACCAGTGACCGACGGGTGACAGGGAACTATGGCTACACCTTC
TRBJ2-3	-	-	TRBV4-3	18	CASSQEFKTGRSTDTQYF	TGCGCCAGCAGCCAAGAGTTCAAAACGGGGAGAAGCACAGATACGCAGTATTTT
TRBJ1-1	TRBD1	-	TRBV18	14	CASSEGQGNTEAFF	TGTGCCAGCTCAGAGGGACAGGGGAACACTGAAGCTTTCTTT
TRBJ1-2	TRBD1	-	TRBV14	15	CASSHPGTGDYGYTF	TGTGCCAGCAGCCACCCCGGGACAGGGGACTATGGCTACACCTTC
TRBJ2-1	TRBD2	-	TRBV6-2/TRBV6-3	15	CASSYSSGGLNEQFF	TGTGCCAGCAGTTACTCCAGCGGGGGGCTAAATGAGCAGTTCTTC
TRBJ2-7	-	-	TRBV5-1	11	CASSYRNEQYF	TGCGCCAGCAGCTATAGGAACGAGCAGTACTTC
TRBJ1-2	-	-	TRBV20-1	11	CSVAQVYGYTF	TGCAGTGTCGCACAGGTTTATGGCTACACCTTC
TRBJ2-7	-	-	TRBV5-1	12	CASRASSYEQYF	TGCGCCAGCAGAGCCTCAAGCTACGAGCAGTACTTC
TRBJ1-5	TRBD1	-	TRBV15	16	CATSRPGTGNNQPQHF	TGTGCCACCAGCAGACCGGGGACAGGGAACAATCAGCCCCAGCATTTT
TRBJ1-2	TRBD1	-	TRBV7-2	14	CASSHQGAFYGYTF	TGTGCCAGCTCTCACCAGGGGGCTTTCTATGGCTACACCTTC
TRBJ2-3	-	-	TRBV12-3/TRBV12-4	13	CASSSDRSDTQYF	TGTGCCAGCAGTTCAGACAGGTCGGATACGCAGTATTTT
TRBJ2-3	TRBD2	once	TRBV4-2	19	CASSDAFWTSGGSTDTQYF	TGTGCCAGCAGTGACGCTTTTTGGACTAGCGGGGGGAGCACAGATACGCAGTATTTT
TRBJ1-1	TRBD1	-	TRBV6-1	19	CASSDPGAGGASRRTEAFF	TGTGCCAGCAGTGATCCGGGGGCAGGGGGCGCTTCCCGCCGCACTGAAGCTTTCTTT
TRBJ1-3	-	-	TRBV11-2	12	CASRFSGNTIYF	TGTGCCAGCAGGTTTAGTGGAAACACCATATATTTT
TRBJ1-1	TRBD1	-	TRBV19	17	CASSIVDRGRGKTEAFF	TGTGCCAGTAGTATCGTTGACAGGGGGCGGGGGAAAACTGAAGCTTTCTTT
TRBJ1-2	-	-	TRBV10-2	11	CASSGLGGYTF	TGCGCCAGCAGTGGGCTGGGGGGCTACACCTTC
TRBJ1-1	-	-	TRBV18	14	CASSPPLSGSEAFF	TGTGCCAGCTCACCACCGTTGTCGGGTTCTGAAGCTTTCTTT
TRBJ2-1	-	once	TRBV5-4	15	CASSLVGIAYNEQFF	TGTGCCAGCAGCTTGGTCGGGATCGCCTACAATGAGCAGTTCTTC
TRBJ1-5	TRBD1	-	TRBV6-5	13	CASSYTGGQPQHF	TGTGCCAGCAGTTATACAGGGGGGCAGCCCCAGCATTTT
TRBJ2-3	TRBD2	-	TRBV2	16	CASGLAGLLGTDTQYF	TGTGCCAGCGGGCTAGCGGGTCTGCTCGGCACAGATACGCAGTATTTT
TRBJ2-3	-	-	TRBV19	16	CASSIRTVRNTDTQYF	TGTGCCAGTAGTATACGGACAGTTAGGAACACAGATACGCAGTATTTT
TRBJ1-2	-	-	TRBV30	13	CAWTVDSSYGYTF	TGTGCCTGGACAGTGGACAGTTCTTATGGCTACACCTTC
TRBJ1-2	-	-	TRBV29-1	14	CSVEFGAANYGYTF	TGCAGCGTTGAATTTGGGGCGGCTAACTATGGCTACACCTTC
TRBJ1-4	-	-	TRBV14	13	CASSPTGSEKLFF	TGTGCCAGCAGCCCCACAGGGAGTGAAAAACTGTTTTTT
TRBJ1-1	-	-	TRBV9	17	CASSVGWRGWGDTEAFF	TGTGCCAGCAGCGTAGGATGGCGCGGGTGGGGGGACACTGAAGCTTTCTTT
TRBJ2-7	-	-	TRBV7-9	15	CASSSGGQGGDEQYF	TGTGCCAGCAGCTCAGGAGGACAGGGAGGGGACGAGCAGTACTTC
TRBJ2-1	-	-	TRBV5-4	15	CASRFDRSPYNEQFF	TGTGCCAGCAGGTTTGACAGGAGTCCTTACAATGAGCAGTTCTTC
TRBJ1-2	-	-	TRBV6-6	14	CASSPSGAYYGYTF	TGTGCCAGCAGCCCTTCCGGGGCTTACTATGGCTACACCTTC
TRBJ1-3	-	-	TRBV18	16	CASSPSGRISGNTIYF	TGTGCCAGCTCACCATCGGGACGGATCTCTGGAAACACCATATATTTT
TRBJ2-7	-	-	TRBV27	16	CASSLSGFGNPYEQYF	TGTGCCAGCAGTTTATCGGGGTTCGGAAACCCTTACGAGCAGTACTTC
TRBJ2-7	TRBD1	-	TRBV5-1	16	CASSLAMGQGSYEQYF	TGCGCCAGCAGCTTGGCCATGGGACAGGGATCCTACGAGCAGTACTTC
TRBJ2-1	-	-	TRBV27	14	CASKMDSIHNEQFF	TGTGCCAGCAAAATGGACAGTATCCACAATGAGCAGTTCTTC
TRBJ2-3	-	-	TRBV6-5	12	CASSPQGNTQYF	TGTGCCAGCAGCCCCCAGGGGAATACGCAGTATTTT
TRBJ2-5	-	-	TRBV6-1	17	CASSEAFLGSLQETQYF	TGTGCCAGCAGTGAAGCTTTCCTAGGTAGCCTCCAAGAGACCCAGTACTTC
TRBJ1-1	-	-	TRBV6-2/TRBV6-3	13	CASSYSTDSEAFF	TGTGCCAGCAGTTACTCGACGGACAGTGAAGCTTTCTTT